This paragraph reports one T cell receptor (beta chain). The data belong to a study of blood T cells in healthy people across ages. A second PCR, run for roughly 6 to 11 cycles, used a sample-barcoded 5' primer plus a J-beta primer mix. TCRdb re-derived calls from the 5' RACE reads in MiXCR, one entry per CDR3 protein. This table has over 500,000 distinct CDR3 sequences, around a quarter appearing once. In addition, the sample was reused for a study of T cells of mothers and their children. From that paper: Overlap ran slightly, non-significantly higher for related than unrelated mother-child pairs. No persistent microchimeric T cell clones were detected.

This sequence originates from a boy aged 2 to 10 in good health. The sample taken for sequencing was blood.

CDR3 DNA sequence: TGTGCCAGCAGCCAGAGGACAGGGGGCGTGAATTCACCCCTCCACTTT. Translating it yields CASSQRTGGVNSPLHF. The chain joins TRBV7-3 to TRBJ1-6, with TRBD1 matching over 11 bases. The CDR3 loop spans 16 amino acids. CDR1 and CDR2 from the germline V gene are SGHTA and FQGTGA. V shed 5 bases and J 7 bases; nucleotides not matched to a gene: 7.